Below, 14 T cell receptor beta chains from the same sample are listed, as sequenced in a study of neurological immune-mediated disorders (dated by TCRdb to the late 2010s). Libraries were made using 5' RACE. Sequencing was performed on an Illumina HiSeq 2500. Clones were called with MiXCR by TCRdb after fastp trimmed the public reads at Q25, and only in-frame beta chains were retained. Rows matching on CDR3 protein sequence are summarized as one entry with the most common DNA and genes. Present in this sample are roughly 30,000 distinct CDR3 sequences, about 6% of which were seen just once. The leading ten clones occupy more than 2% of the sample. Sequencing input: CD4+ T cells from blood. The receptors were gathered from a woman between 45 and 60 years old in good health.

This clonotype was counted many times. The genes are TRBV7-2 and TRBJ2-3; D uncertain. The CDR3 sequence is 13 residues long. V gave up 5 bases and J gave up 4 bases, with 10 bases separating them. CDR1 is SGHTA and CDR2 is FQGNSA in the germline V gene. The CDR3 here is CASSQRVADTQYF. The CDR3, as DNA: TGTGCCAGCAGCCAACGGGTTGCAGATACGCAGTATTTT.

The chain uses TRBV20-1 and TRBJ2-7; TRBD2 is a possible D gene (6 bases). Germline V gene sequence: CDR1 DFQATT, CDR2 SNEGSKA (reference sequence). V gave up 7 bases and J gave up 3 bases, with 16 bases separating them. The CDR3 consists of 13 residues. CDR3 in amino acids: CSGTGLINYEQYF. The CDR3 DNA sequence: TGCAGTGGAACGGGACTCATCAACTACGAGCAGTACTTC.

This clonotype was detected many times. The V and J genes are TRBV28 and TRBJ2-7, with 9 bases lining up with TRBD1. V lost 5 bases to trimming and J lost 10 bases; unmatched junction nucleotides: 6. CDR3 length equals 12 residues. The germline V gene encodes CDR1 MDHEN and CDR2 SYDVKM. CDR3 residues: CASSGVGQGQYF. The CDR3, as DNA: TGTGCCAGCAGTGGGGTGGGACAGGGCCAGTACTTC.

At least ten counts were recorded for this clonotype. The rearrangement uses TRBV12-3 or TRBV12-4 and TRBJ2-7; no reliable D call. Trimming stripped 3 bases from V and 2 bases from J, with 8 bases between. The CDR3 spans 13 residues. CDR3 nucleotides: TGTGCCAGCAGTTTTAAGATGACCTACGAGCAGTACTTC. Protein product: CASSFKMTYEQYF.

This clonotype was observed at least ten times. V is TRBV5-1 and J is TRBJ2-2, with D maybe TRBD2 (6 bases). V gave up 2 bases and J gave up 3 bases, with 11 bases separating them. CDR1 is SGHRS, CDR2 YFSETQ, per germline. This CDR3 has 15 residues. DNA of the CDR3: TGCGCCAGCAGCTTCGGAGGGGCAGACACCGGGGAGCTGTTTTTT. Translation gives CASSFGGADTGELFF.

This clonotype was picked up many times. V gene TRBV6-1 combines with J gene TRBJ2-2; the match to TRBD2 covers 8 bases. The CDR3 has 12 residues. Germline assignment: CDR1 MNHNS and CDR2 SASEGT. V lost 10 bases and J lost 4; bases outside the gene matches: 2. CDR3 DNA: TGTGCCATGACTAGCGCCACCGGGGAGCTGTTTTTT. Translated: CAMTSATGELFF.

This clonotype was recorded many times. The gene calls are TRBV5-1 and TRBJ2-3; maybe TRBD2 (6 bases). In germline, CDR1 is SGHRS, CDR2 YFSETQ. Trimming took off 0 bases at V and 3 bases at J, with 11 bases between the two ends. The CDR3 totals 15 residues. The CDR3 DNA reads as TGCGCCAGCAGCTTGGTTCTCGGGAGTACAGATACGCAGTATTTT. Translation gives CASSLVLGSTDTQYF. The complete variable domain, with remaining parts taken from reference TRBV5-1 and TRBJ2-3, reads KAGVTQTPRYLIKTRGQQVTLSCSPISGHRSVSWYQQTPGQGLQFLFEYFSETQRNKGNFPGRFSGRQFSNSRSEMNVSTLELGDSALYLCASSLVLGSTDTQYFGPGTRLTVL.

This clonotype was seen at least ten times. The chain couples TRBV5-1 to TRBJ2-1; 9 bases map to TRBD1. Germline V CDR1 and CDR2: SGHRS, YFSETQ. The V segment lost 4 bases and the J segment 8 bases; nucleotides outside the gene matches: 10. The CDR3 loop spans 15 amino acids. The CDR3 nucleotides are TGCGCCAGCAGCCTCGGGACAGGGTTGATCGATGAGCAGTTCTTC. Protein product: CASSLGTGLIDEQFF.

This clonotype was seen ten or more times. The chain's CDR3 is CASSNPSALLHF. Here the CDR3 DNA reads TGTGCCAGCAGCAACCCTTCGGCTCTCCTCCACTTT. The chain recombines TRBV11-2 with TRBJ1-6; no clear D gene. V was clipped by 5 bases and J by 15 bases, with 14 bases between them. Germline-derived CDR1 and CDR2 are SGHAT and FQNNGV. The CDR3 totals 12 residues.

This clonotype was recorded a few times. This chain connects TRBV7-2 to TRBJ1-5; 8 bases map to TRBD1. Germline trimming cut 3 bases from V and 6 bases from J; bases unmatched to any gene: 4. The CDR3 is 14 residues long. Per germline, CDR1 SGHTA and CDR2 FQGNSA. The DNA of the CDR3 is TGTGCCAGCAGCTTTGGACAGGGAAGTCAGCCCCAGCATTTT. Its translation is CASSFGQGSQPQHF.

This clonotype was counted many times. The chain is built from TRBV7-2 and TRBJ2-7, with D hard to call. CDR1 is SGHTA, CDR2 FQGNSA, per germline. This CDR3 has 14 amino acids. Trimming pared 7 bases from V and 1 base from J, leaving 14 bases between. The CDR3 spells CASISPPPSYEQYF. Written as DNA, the CDR3 is TGTGCCAGCATCTCCCCTCCCCCGTCCTACGAGCAGTACTTC.

In this sample, this clonotype turned up many times. This chain uses TRBV7-7 with TRBJ2-1, with 9 nucleotides matching TRBD2. Germline V CDR1 and CDR2: SSHAT, FNYEAQ (reference sequence). Unmatched junction bases numbered 1, after V lost 1 base and J lost 0 bases. CDR3 length: 16 residues. CDR3 loop: CASSLGSGGSYNEQFF. The DNA of the CDR3 is TGTGCCAGCAGCTTAGGTAGCGGGGGCTCCTACAATGAGCAGTTCTTC.

The table lists this clonotype with many counts. The rearrangement uses TRBV29-1 and TRBJ1-1; D remains unclear. The CDR3 has 11 amino acids. Trimming removed 4 bases at V and 8 bases at J, with 11 bases between. Per the germline V gene, CDR1 is SQVTM and CDR2 is ANQGSEA. CDR3 DNA sequence: TGCAGCGTTGCGGGGATCCCCGAAGCTTTCTTT. This sequence encodes CSVAGIPEAFF.

This clonotype was detected many times. The rearrangement joins TRBV5-8 to TRBJ2-3; a possible D gene is TRBD2 (5 bases). From germline, CDR1 is SGHTS and CDR2 YDEGEE. The CDR3 sequence is 16 residues long. V lost 0 bases and J lost 4, with 15 bases in between. As DNA, the CDR3 is TGTGCCAGCAGCTTGGACGTGGGGAGCCGCGCAGATACGCAGTATTTT. Translated: CASSLDVGSRADTQYF.